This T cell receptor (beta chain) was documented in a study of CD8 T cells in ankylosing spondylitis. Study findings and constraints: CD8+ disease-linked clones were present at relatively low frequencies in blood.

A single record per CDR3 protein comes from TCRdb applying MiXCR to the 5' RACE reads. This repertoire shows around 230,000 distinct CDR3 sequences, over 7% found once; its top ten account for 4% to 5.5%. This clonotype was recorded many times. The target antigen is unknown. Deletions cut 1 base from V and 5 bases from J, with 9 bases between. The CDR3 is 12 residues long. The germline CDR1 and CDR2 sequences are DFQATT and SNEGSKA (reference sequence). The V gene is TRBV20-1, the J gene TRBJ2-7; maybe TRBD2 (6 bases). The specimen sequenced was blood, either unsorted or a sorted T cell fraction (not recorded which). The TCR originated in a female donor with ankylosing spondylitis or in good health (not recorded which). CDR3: CSARAGTDEQYF. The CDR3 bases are TGCAGTGCTAGAGCCGGGACTGACGAGCAGTACTTC.